Sequencing of this TCR beta chain was carried out in a study of OX40 agonist ivuxolimab in advanced cancers. About the investigation overall: Ivuxolimab was a fully human IgG2 agonistic monoclonal antibody targeting the costimulatory receptor OX40 (CD134). Of the roughly 52 dose-escalation patients, hepatocellular carcinoma was present in 19, melanoma in around 15, renal cell carcinoma in 9 and head and neck cancer in 9. Prior anti-PD-1, anti-PD-L1 or anti-CTLA-4 therapy was permitted, and about 40% of dose-escalation patients had received checkpoint inhibitors. Peripheral TCRbeta sequencing was intended to test whether TCR sequence diversity was altered and clonal T-cell expansion was caused by ivuxolimab. In the dose-escalation cohort, approximately 82% of patients were male, and the mean age was approximately 55 years, with a range of about 20 to 90. The paper reports the monotherapy dose-escalation portion (N of about 47 patients) of the phase I ivuxolimab trial. Intravenous ivuxolimab was administered to patients every 2 weeks at six dose levels: 0.01, 0.1, 0.3, 1.5, 3 and 10 mg/kg. Partial responses were achieved by three dose-escalation patients, of whom one had hepatocellular carcinoma and two had cutaneous melanoma.

To sequence the TCRbeta CDR3 region, genomic DNA was isolated from the sorted cells. TCRbeta CDR3 regions were sequenced using the immunoSEQ Assay. Here the immuneACCESS table is served through TCRdb, limited to in-frame sequences with V and J called. Missing clones are a known gap in these copies; in checked studies unresolved V genes cover under half, and the rest lacks a known reason. The sample records about 120,000 clones, 75% to 90% of which are singletons. Around 0.57% of the sample is held by the ten biggest clonotypes. What the study reported, not specific to this receptor: Antigen specificity was not determined for the clonally expanded peripheral T cells. After ivuxolimab, expanded clones were on average more numerous among CD8+ T cells than among CD4+ T cells. At doses of 0.1 to 3.0 mg/kg, clonal expansion of both CD4+ and CD8+ blood T cells was observed from baseline to week 6. Partial responders in the 0.1-3.0 mg/kg groups had among the lowest normalized peripheral clonal expansion, especially among CD8+ T cells. Low levels of normalized T-cell clonal expansion were also seen in some patients who did not respond.

A remark on this clone: Its recognized antigen is unknown. No much larger clonotype is one base removed from it; base qualities were not supplied.

The trial excluded patients who had a history of autoimmune disease or were on systemic immunosuppression. Peripheral blood for TCR sequencing was collected from all dose cohorts at baseline, on cycle 4 day 1, and on cycle 7 day 1. Samples came from an open-label, multicenter, first-in-human phase I dose-escalation trial of ivuxolimab. Adults with locally advanced or metastatic head and neck squamous cell, hepatocellular, melanoma or renal cell carcinoma were enrolled in the trial. Before TCR sequencing, CD4+ T cells and CD8+ T cells from peripheral blood were sorted into separate populations. The sequencing here drew on CD4+ or CD8+ T cells sorted from blood, taken in a trial of the OX40 agonist ivuxolimab. This sequence originates from an adult with an advanced solid tumor such as melanoma, head and neck, liver or kidney cancer.

The DNA reads TGTGCCAGCAGTAACCTTGGGGGGACCCAAGAGACCCAGTACTTC. Its protein is CASSNLGGTQETQYF. Recombination linked TRBV2 to TRBJ2-5; TRBD2 is a weak D gene call, 6 bases matching. The germline V gene encodes CDR1 SNHLY and CDR2 FYNNEI. From its cysteine to its phenylalanine, the CDR3 spans 15 amino acids. Kept here is only the CDR3 DNA, which spans 45 bases and is read in frame from base 1. V gives up 5 bases and J gives up 1 base, and the segment between their germline ends measures 14 bases.